Listed below are T cell receptor beta chains from one sample, sequenced in a study of shared clonotypes between healthy human individuals. Produced via immunoSEQ multiplex PCR; TCRdb's table is partial and in-frame only. The top ten hold 1.5% to 2% of the sample, which has millions of clones, roughly 91% seen once. The sequencing sample was made of naive CD8+ T cells from PBMCs. These TCRs come from a man aged 18 to 35 in good health. Some clones in this sample may be carry-over from other donors' samples. The CDR3 runs from the conserved cysteine through the conserved F or W. Fields, in order: V gene, D gene, J gene, clone size, CDR3 protein, CDR3 DNA. D genes are given only for firm matches. A row's size may be missing; if present it is once, few, many or a size class.

>TRBV6-5|TRBD2|TRBJ2-7|-
CASSYSMGEGSYEQYF
TGTGCCAGCAGTTACTCAATGGGGGAGGGATCCTACGAGCAGTACTTC
>TRBV19|-|TRBJ2-1|-
CASSISGSPRHEQFF
TGTGCCAGTAGTATCTCCGGGAGTCCCCGCCATGAGCAGTTCTTC
>TRBV14|TRBD2|TRBJ2-3|once
CASSQDQREGIRTDTQYF
TGTGCCAGCAGCCAAGATCAGCGGGAGGGCATACGCACAGATACGCAGTATTTT
>TRBV5-1|-|TRBJ1-3|-
CASSAGAGNTIYF
TGCGCCAGCAGCGCAGGGGCTGGAAACACCATATATTTT
>TRBV28|TRBD1|TRBJ2-2|few
CASLGRGLGTGELFF
TGTGCCAGCCTCGGTAGGGGGCTCGGCACCGGGGAGCTGTTTTTT
>TRBV29-1|-|TRBJ1-5|-
CSIAEPGNQPQHF
TGCAGCATTGCCGAACCGGGGAACCAGCCCCAGCATTTT
>TRBV15|-|TRBJ1-2|once
CATSREAEGLSGYTF
TGTGCCACCAGCCGAGAGGCCGAAGGGTTGAGTGGCTACACCTTC
>TRBV27|-|TRBJ2-7|-
CASSTTGSEQYF
TGTGCCAGCAGCACGACTGGCAGCGAGCAGTACTTC
>TRBV7-9|TRBD2|TRBJ2-2|few
CASRRGEGTGELFF
TGTGCCAGCCGTCGGGGGGAAGGCACCGGGGAGCTGTTTTTT
>TRBV30|-|TRBJ1-1|-
CAWGVLFRTEKILNTEAFF
TGTGCCTGGGGGGTCCTATTTCGGACAGAGAAGATATTAAACACTGAAGCTTTCTTT
>TRBV13|-|TRBJ1-3|-
CASSLDTRTEAGNTIYF
TGTGCCAGCAGCTTAGATACCCGGACAGAGGCTGGAAACACCATATATTTT